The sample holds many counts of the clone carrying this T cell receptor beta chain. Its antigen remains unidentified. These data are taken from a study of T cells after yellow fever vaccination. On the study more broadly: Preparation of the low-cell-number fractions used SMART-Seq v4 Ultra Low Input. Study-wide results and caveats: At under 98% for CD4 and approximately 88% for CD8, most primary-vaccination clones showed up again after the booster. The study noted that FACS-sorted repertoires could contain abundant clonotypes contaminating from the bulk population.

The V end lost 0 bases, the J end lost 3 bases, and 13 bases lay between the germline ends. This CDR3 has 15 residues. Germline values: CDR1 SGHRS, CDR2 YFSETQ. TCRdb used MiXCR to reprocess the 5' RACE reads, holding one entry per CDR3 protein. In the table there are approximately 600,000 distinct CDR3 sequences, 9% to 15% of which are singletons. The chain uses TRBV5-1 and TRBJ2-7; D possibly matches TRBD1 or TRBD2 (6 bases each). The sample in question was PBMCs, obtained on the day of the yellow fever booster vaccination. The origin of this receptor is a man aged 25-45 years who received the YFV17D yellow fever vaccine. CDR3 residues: CASSLEGGVGYEQYF. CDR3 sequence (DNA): TGCGCCAGCAGCTTGGAGGGGGGTGTAGGCTACGAGCAGTACTTC. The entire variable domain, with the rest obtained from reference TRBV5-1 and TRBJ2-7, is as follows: KAGVTQTPRYLIKTRGQQVTLSCSPISGHRSVSWYQQTPGQGLQFLFEYFSETQRNKGNFPGRFSGRQFSNSRSEMNVSTLELGDSALYLCASSLEGGVGYEQYFGPGTRLTVT.